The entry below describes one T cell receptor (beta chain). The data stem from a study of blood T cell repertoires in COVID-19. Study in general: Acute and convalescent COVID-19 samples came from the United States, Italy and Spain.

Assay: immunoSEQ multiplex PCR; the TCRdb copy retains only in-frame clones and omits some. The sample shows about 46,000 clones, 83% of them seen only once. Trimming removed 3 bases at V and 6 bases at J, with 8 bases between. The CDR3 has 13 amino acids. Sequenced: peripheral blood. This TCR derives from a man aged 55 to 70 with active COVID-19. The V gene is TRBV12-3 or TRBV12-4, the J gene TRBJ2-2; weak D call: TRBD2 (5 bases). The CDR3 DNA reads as TGTGCCAGCAGTTTGGGAGCGGCCGGGGAGCTGTTTTTT. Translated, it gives CASSLGAAGELFF.